This T cell receptor (beta chain) derives from a study of T cell responses to AZD1222 COVID-19 vaccine. Findings of the study overall: In a largely white British group with more females than males, clonal diversity was possibly underestimated. Reportedly, close to half of spike-specific TCRs are directed against unmutated variant regions. Repertoires were sampled only after the peak T cell response.

V shed 4 bases and J shed 2 bases, with 8 bases lying between them. The germline V gene encodes CDR1 WNHNN and CDR2 SYGVQD (reference sequence). The CDR3 is 13 amino acids. Of note for this clone: Its target is not known.

The data were produced by immunoSEQ multiplex PCR, yet TCRdb's version contains in-frame clones alone and is incomplete. The sample holds some 92,000 clones, about 90% seen once. The source is an adult in good health. The material sequenced was peripheral blood, taken on day 0 of AZD1222 vaccination. The chain employs TRBV10-1 and TRBJ1-2; D gene uncertain. CDR3 bases: TGCGCCAGCAGTGCAGGCAGAAACTATGGCTACACCTTC. It codes for CASSAGRNYGYTF.